This TCR beta chain was observed in a study of T cell clonality in common variable immunodeficiency. Profiled with immunoSEQ multiplex PCR; TCRdb holds only in-frame clones, not every one. Listed for the sample are fewer than 70,000 clones, none seen a single time. Most patients and controls had Caucasian heritage. Each donor provided about 5 to 9 ml of heparinized whole blood. Many counts were recorded for this clone. Its antigen is not identified. Sequencing ends 3 residues short of the CDR3 end; the germline J gene provides the rest. The study's findings and limits: Fewer deletions and N-nucleotide insertions were reportedly seen in common variable immunodeficiency TCR beta sequences. What drives increased CVID clonality needs T cell subpopulation sequencing.

The CDR3 loop spans 14 amino acids. Deletions cut 4 bases from V and 3 bases from J, with 13 bases between. Per germline, CDR1 SGHRS and CDR2 YFSETQ. Material for sequencing was peripheral blood mononuclear cells. This TCR was sampled from a person aged 18-70 years in good health. The chain uses TRBV5-1 and TRBJ2-5; tentatively, D is TRBD1 (5 bases). CDR3 bases read: TGCGCCAGCAGCGTGGGAACAGGAAAAGAGACC. Translated, it gives CASSVGTGKET. The whole CDR3 sequence is CASSVGTGKETQYF.